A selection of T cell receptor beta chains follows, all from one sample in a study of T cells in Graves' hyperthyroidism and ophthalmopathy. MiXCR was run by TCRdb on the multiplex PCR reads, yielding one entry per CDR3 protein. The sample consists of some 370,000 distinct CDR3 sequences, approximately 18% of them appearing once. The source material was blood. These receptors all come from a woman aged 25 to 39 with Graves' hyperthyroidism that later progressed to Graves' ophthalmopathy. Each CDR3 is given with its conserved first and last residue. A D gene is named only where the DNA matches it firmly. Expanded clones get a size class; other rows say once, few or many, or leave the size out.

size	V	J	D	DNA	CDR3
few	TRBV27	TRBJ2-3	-	TGTGCCAGCAGTTTGCGAAACAGACAACGGACCGGAAGTGACACAGATACGCAGTATTTT	CASSLRNRQRTGSDTDTQYF
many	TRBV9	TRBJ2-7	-	TGTGCCAGCAGCGCCGGGACGCCAGCCTACGAGCAGTACTTC	CASSAGTPAYEQYF
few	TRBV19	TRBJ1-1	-	TGTGCCAGTAGTATAGCAGGTTTTGGGACTGAAGCTTTCTTT	CASSIAGFGTEAFF
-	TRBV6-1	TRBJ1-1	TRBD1	TGTGCCAGCAGGCCATACAGGGGGTACACTGAAGCTTTCTTT	CASRPYRGYTEAFF
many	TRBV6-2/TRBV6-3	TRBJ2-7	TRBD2	TGTGCCAGCAGTTACTCAAGGTCTAGCGGGAGCGGGAACGAGCAGTACTTC	CASSYSRSSGSGNEQYF
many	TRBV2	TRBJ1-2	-	TGTGCCAGCAGTGCCGACGGGCCGGGAGGCTTTGGCTACACCTTC	CASSADGPGGFGYTF
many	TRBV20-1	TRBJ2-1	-	TGCAGTGCCCTAACAGGTTATAGCTCCTACAATGAGCAGTTCTTC	CSALTGYSSYNEQFF
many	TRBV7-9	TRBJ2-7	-	TGTGCCAGCAGCCCCCTAGGAGGACACAGGGAGACCTACGAGCAGTACTTC	CASSPLGGHRETYEQYF
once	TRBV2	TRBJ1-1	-	TGTGCCAGCAGTAAAGGTGAGGGGACTGAAGCTTTCTTT	CASSKGEGTEAFF
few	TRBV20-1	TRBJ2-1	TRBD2	TGCAGTGCTAGAGTGTTGGGAGGACTAGCGGGGGGGAGCTCCTACAATGAGCAGTTCTTC	CSARVLGGLAGGSSYNEQFF
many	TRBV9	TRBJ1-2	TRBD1	TGTGCCAGCAGCGTAGGTGAGGAACAGGGGATCTATGGCTACACCTTC	CASSVGEEQGIYGYTF
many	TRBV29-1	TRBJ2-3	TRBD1	TGCAGCGTTGGGGACAGGGGGCGCGCTAGCACAGATACGCAGTATTTT	CSVGDRGRASTDTQYF
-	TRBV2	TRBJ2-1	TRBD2	TGTGCCAGAACGACTAGCGGGATCTCCTACAATGAGCAGTTCTTC	CARTTSGISYNEQFF
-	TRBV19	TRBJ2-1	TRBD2	TGTGCCAGTAGTATAGGTTCGCTAGCGGGAGGAAATGAGCAGTTCTTC	CASSIGSLAGGNEQFF
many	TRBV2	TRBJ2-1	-	TGTGCCAGCATGGACAGCTATCTAGACAATGAGCAGTTCTTC	CASMDSYLDNEQFF
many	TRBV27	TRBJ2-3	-	TGTGCCAGCAGTTATACTTTTTCTAGCACAGATACGCAGTATTTT	CASSYTFSSTDTQYF
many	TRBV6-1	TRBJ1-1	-	TGTGCCAGCAGTGAAGGGACACACACTGAAGCTTTCTTT	CASSEGTHTEAFF
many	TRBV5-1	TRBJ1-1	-	TGCGCCAGCAACCGGGAGGGGTGGACTGAAGCTTTCTTT	CASNREGWTEAFF
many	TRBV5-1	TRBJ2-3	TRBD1	TGCGCCAGCAGCTCGACAGGGGATAGCACAGATACGCAGTATTTT	CASSSTGDSTDTQYF
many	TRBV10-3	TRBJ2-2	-	TGTGCCATCAGTCCGGAGAACACCGGGGAGCTGTTTTTT	CAISPENTGELFF
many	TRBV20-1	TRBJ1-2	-	TGCAGTGCCCGCCCTCGTCCCTATGGCTACACCTTC	CSARPRPYGYTF
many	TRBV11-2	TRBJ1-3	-	TGTGCCAGCAGCGGTCGGACAGACTACCGTTTAGATTCTGGAAACACCATATATTTT	CASSGRTDYRLDSGNTIYF
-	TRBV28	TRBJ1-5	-	TGTGCCAGCAGTTCGGGTACTCAGCCCCAGCATTTT	CASSSGTQPQHF
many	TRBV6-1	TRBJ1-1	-	TGTGCCAGCAGTAACACCGGGGTCGGGGGCGAAGCTTTCTTT	CASSNTGVGGEAFF
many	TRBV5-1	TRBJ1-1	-	TGCGCCAGCAGTTCCGGGACCGTCGGCACTGAAGCTTTCTTT	CASSSGTVGTEAFF
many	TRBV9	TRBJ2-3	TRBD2	TGTGCCAGCAATAGCGGGGGGGAGAGTCTGCCAGATACGCAGTATTTT	CASNSGGESLPDTQYF
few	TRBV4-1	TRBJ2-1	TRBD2	TGCGCCAGCAGCCCGTTGACTAGCGGGATGGATGAGCAGTTCTTC	CASSPLTSGMDEQFF
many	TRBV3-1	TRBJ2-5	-	TGTGCCAGCAGCCAAGTGTTTCTTGGCCAAGAGACCCAGTACTTC	CASSQVFLGQETQYF
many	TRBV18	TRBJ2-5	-	TGTGCCAGCTCCATGACAATGGGCCAAGAGACCCAGTACTTC	CASSMTMGQETQYF
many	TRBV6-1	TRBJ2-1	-	TGTGCCAGCAGCCCTGCTTCCGATGAGCAGTTCTTC	CASSPASDEQFF
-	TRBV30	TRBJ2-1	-	TGTGCCTGGGGTCCTACAGCCAGGATGCCTAGCTCCTACAATGAGCAGTTCTTC	CAWGPTARMPSSYNEQFF
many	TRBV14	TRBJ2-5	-	TGTGCCAGCAGCCAAGATTCGGGGACACTGTATTTGGAGACCCAGTACTTC	CASSQDSGTLYLETQYF
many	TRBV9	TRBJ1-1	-	TGTGCCAGCAGCGTAGTTAGTGACACTGAAGCTTTCTTT	CASSVVSDTEAFF
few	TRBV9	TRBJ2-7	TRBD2	TGTGCCAGCAGCGAGGCGGGAGGGCATGCCTACGAGCAGTACTTC	CASSEAGGHAYEQYF
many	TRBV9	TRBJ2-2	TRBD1	TGTGCCAGCAGCGACTGGGACAGCCCCGGGGAGCTGTTTTTT	CASSDWDSPGELFF
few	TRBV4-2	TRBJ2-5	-	TGTGCCAGCAGCCACATGGGGAAAGCAGAGACCCAGTACTTC	CASSHMGKAETQYF
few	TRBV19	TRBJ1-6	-	TGTGCCAGTACAGGGGAGGGGACACCCCTCCACTTT	CASTGEGTPLHF
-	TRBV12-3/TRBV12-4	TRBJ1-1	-	TGTGCCAGCAGTCTACAGGTGATGAACACTGAAGCTTTCTTT	CASSLQVMNTEAFF
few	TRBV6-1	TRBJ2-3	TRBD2	TGTGCCAGCAGTTCGGGGGGAGGAGATACGCAGTATTTT	CASSSGGGDTQYF
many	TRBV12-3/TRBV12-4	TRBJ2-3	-	TGTGCCAGCAGTTCAAGGGCTGGGAACACAGATACGCAGTATTTT	CASSSRAGNTDTQYF
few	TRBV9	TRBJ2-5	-	TGTGCCAGCAGCGTAAGATTGGGAGAGACCCAGTACTTC	CASSVRLGETQYF
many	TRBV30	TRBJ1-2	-	TGTGCCTGGAGTGTTTTGGCAGAATTGTGGAATGGCTACACCTTC	CAWSVLAELWNGYTF
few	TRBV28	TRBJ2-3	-	TGTGCCAGCAGTTTGTATCAGGGCACAGATACGCAGTATTTT	CASSLYQGTDTQYF
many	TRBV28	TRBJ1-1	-	TGTGCCAGCAGCCGAAACGCAGGGATGAACACTGAAGCTTTCTTT	CASSRNAGMNTEAFF
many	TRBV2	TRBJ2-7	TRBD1	TGTGCCAGCAGCGCCAGGCCGGGACAGGGGCGATACGAGCAGTACTTC	CASSARPGQGRYEQYF
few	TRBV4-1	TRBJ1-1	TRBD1	TGCGCCAGCCGACAGGGAGGGGCGTGGAACACTGAAGCTTTCTTT	CASRQGGAWNTEAFF
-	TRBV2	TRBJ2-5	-	TGTGCTAGCAGTGAGAGCAGGGGGAGGGGAGAGACCCAGTACTTC	CASSESRGRGETQYF
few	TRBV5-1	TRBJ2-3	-	TGCGCCAGCAGCCCGGAAGGGGGGCTGATAGATACGCAGTATTTT	CASSPEGGLIDTQYF
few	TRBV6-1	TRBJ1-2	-	TGTGCCAGCAGTACCGGGACCGGCAGGGGCTACACCTTC	CASSTGTGRGYTF